This TCR beta chain came from a study of T cells in Graves' hyperthyroidism and ophthalmopathy. Study-wide findings and caveats: Onset of ophthalmopathy came a median approximately 6 months after the model predicted it. Most expanded thyroid clonotypes above 0.001 recurred in blood.

Not enrolled were patients with uncontrolled infection, other autoimmune disease, pregnancy or lactation. The investigators amplified TCR beta CDR3 regions from RNA transcripts. When the TCR CDR3 underwent first-round RT-PCR, the HTBI primer set was used. TCRdb independently ran MiXCR on the multiplex PCR reads; one entry per CDR3 protein. The sample carries about 570,000 distinct CDR3 sequences, under 60% recorded once. There are many counts of this clonotype. What it binds is unknown. CDR1 and CDR2 from the germline V gene are DFQATT and SNEGSKA (reference sequence). The CDR3 is made up of 16 amino acids. Deletions cut 0 bases from V and 5 bases from J, with 17 bases between.

The V gene is TRBV20-1, the J gene TRBJ1-5; no clear D gene. The sequenced material came from peripheral blood or thyroid tissue (not recorded which). This TCR came from an adult woman with Graves' disease, either hyperthyroidism or ophthalmopathy (not recorded which). The CDR3 nucleotides are TGCAGTGCTAGAGATCACGGCGGGTGGGAAGATCAGCCCCAGCATTTT. This gives the protein CSARDHGGWEDQPQHF.